This entry describes one T cell receptor (beta chain). Patients who underwent sequencing had shown CD8+CD57+ cell expansion by flow cytometry. Among the patients, all had severe acquired aplastic anemia. This entry belongs to a study of CD8+CD57+ T cells in acquired aplastic anemia. Genomic DNA acted as the template from which TCR beta VDJ combination and CDR3 sequence profiling were carried out. TCRdb independently ran MiXCR on the reads; one entry per CDR3 protein. Among about 200,000 distinct CDR3 sequences listed, almost 50% were seen once. CDR1 and CDR2 (germline): LNHDA, SQIVND (reference sequence). After removal of 3 bases from V and 0 bases from J, the junction contained 11 bases not matched to a gene. This CDR3 region has 19 residues.

Sequenced sample: sorted CD4+, CD8+, or CD8+CD57+ T cells (not recorded which) from PBMCs. The source is a human donor with aplastic anemia. V gene TRBV19 combines with J gene TRBJ2-6, with 7 nucleotides matching TRBD1. The CDR3 spells CASSIPDRHPYSGANVLTF. Written as DNA, the CDR3 is TGTGCCAGTAGTATCCCGGACAGGCATCCCTACTCTGGGGCCAACGTCCTGACTTTC.